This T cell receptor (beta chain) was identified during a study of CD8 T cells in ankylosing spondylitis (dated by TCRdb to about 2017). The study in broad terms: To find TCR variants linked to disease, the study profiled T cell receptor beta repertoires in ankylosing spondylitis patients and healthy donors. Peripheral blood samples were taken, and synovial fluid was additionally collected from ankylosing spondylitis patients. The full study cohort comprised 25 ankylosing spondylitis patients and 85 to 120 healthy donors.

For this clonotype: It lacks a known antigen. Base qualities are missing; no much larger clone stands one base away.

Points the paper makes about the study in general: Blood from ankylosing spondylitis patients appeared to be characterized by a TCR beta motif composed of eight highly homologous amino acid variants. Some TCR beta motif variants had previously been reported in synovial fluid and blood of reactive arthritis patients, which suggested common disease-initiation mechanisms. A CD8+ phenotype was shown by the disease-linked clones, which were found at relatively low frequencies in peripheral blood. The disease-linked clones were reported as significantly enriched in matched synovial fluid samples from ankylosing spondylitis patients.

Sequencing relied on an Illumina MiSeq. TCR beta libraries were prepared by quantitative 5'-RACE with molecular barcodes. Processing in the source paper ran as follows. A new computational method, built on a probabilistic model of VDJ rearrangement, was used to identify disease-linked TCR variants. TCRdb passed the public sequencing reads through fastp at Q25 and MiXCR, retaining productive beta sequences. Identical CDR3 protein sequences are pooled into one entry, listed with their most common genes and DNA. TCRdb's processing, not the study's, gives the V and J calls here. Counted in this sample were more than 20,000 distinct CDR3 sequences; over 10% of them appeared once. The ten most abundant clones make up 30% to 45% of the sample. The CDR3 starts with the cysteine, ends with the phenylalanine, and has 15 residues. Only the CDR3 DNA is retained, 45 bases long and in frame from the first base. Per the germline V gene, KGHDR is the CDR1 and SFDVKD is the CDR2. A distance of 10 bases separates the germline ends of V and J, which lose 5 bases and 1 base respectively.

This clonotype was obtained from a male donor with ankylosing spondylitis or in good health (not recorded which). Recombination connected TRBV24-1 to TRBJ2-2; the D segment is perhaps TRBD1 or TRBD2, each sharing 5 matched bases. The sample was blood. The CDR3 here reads CATSGPGRNTGELFF. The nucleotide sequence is TGTGCCACCAGTGGCCCGGGACGGAACACCGGGGAGCTGTTTTTT.